This T cell receptor (beta chain) was retrieved from a study of blood T cell repertoires in COVID-19. Study details: Italy, Spain and the United States were the sources of the convalescent and acute COVID-19 samples. Sources were T cells, B-cell-depleted T cells, or PBMCs; the material itself was cDNA or gDNA.

Authors' methods: Cell counts per sample came from amplifying reference gene primers. Sequenced by immunoSEQ multiplex PCR; TCRdb stores in-frame clones only, minus some. V, J and clone size reflect that table, while D and trimming were determined from the DNA. The table records about 120,000 clones, roughly 90% of them present only once. After removal of 7 bases from V and 5 bases from J, the junction contained 6 bases not matched to a gene. Looked up from germline, CDR1 is SQVTM and CDR2 is ANQGSEA. There are 12 residues in the CDR3. The origin of this receptor is a woman aged 70-85 years who had recovered from COVID-19. Sequencing used peripheral blood. V is TRBV29-1 and J is TRBJ1-1, with 8 nucleotides matching TRBD1. CDR3 DNA sequence: TGCAGCGCTTGGGACAGGAGGACTGAAGCTTTCTTT. Translated: CSAWDRRTEAFF.